The T cell receptor (beta chain) described here comes from a study of shared clonotypes between healthy human individuals. Data came from immunoSEQ multiplex PCR; TCRdb stores just in-frame clones and leaves some out. The sample includes about 2,500,000 clones, approximately 94% seen only once; the top ten take roughly 0.13%. The CDR3 length is 13 residues. V was clipped by 6 bases and J by 3 bases, with 9 bases between them. The V gene's germline CDR1 is MNHNS and CDR2 SASEGT. The donor cohort consisted entirely of Caucasian adults residing in Nashville, Tennessee. The sequencing input was naive CD4+ T cells sorted from blood. Stated subset: CD45RA+ positively selected. The receptor was isolated from a man aged 18 to 35 in good health. This chain connects TRBV6-1 to TRBJ2-1, with D perhaps matching TRBD1 (5 bases). CDR3 DNA: TGTGCCAGCAGCGTGACAGTCTACAATGAGCAGTTCTTC. Its protein product is CASSVTVYNEQFF.